This is a list of T cell receptor beta chains from one sample in a study of T cells after yellow fever vaccination. Each CDR3 protein is one row after TCRdb ran MiXCR on the 5' RACE reads. The sample consists of about 220,000 distinct CDR3 sequences, roughly 3% of them appearing once. The source material was CD4+ T cells sorted from PBMCs, sampled 10 days after the yellow fever booster vaccination. The receptors derive from a man between 18 and 35 years old who received the YFV17D yellow fever vaccine. CDR3s include the opening cysteine and the closing phenylalanine or tryptophan. D genes are given only for firm matches. Rows may omit the clone size; those that give it use once, few, many or a size class.

j_call clone_size v_call d_call cdr3_aa cdr3_nt
TRBJ2-3 few TRBV7-2 - CASSRSISDTQYF TGTGCCAGCAGCCGTAGTATATCCGATACGCAGTATTTT
TRBJ1-3 few TRBV7-9 - CASSPLGGNSGNTIYF TGTGCCAGCAGCCCTCTCGGGGGGAACTCTGGAAACACCATATATTTT
TRBJ2-1 many TRBV5-1 TRBD1 CASRAWGRTGSYNEQFF TGCGCCAGCAGAGCCTGGGGAAGGACAGGGAGCTACAATGAGCAGTTCTTC
TRBJ2-3 - TRBV5-1 - CASSLAATSGRTDTQYF TGCGCCAGCAGCTTGGCCGCCACGTCTGGGCGGACAGATACGCAGTATTTT
TRBJ2-5 many TRBV7-2 - CASSSMGVVGGGQETQYF TGTGCCAGCAGCTCGATGGGGGTAGTAGGAGGGGGCCAAGAGACCCAGTACTTC
TRBJ1-2 many TRBV6-2/TRBV6-3 TRBD1 CASSDDRAFGYTF TGTGCCAGCAGTGATGACAGGGCATTTGGCTACACCTTC
TRBJ1-2 many TRBV7-2 - CASGYDGRVYGYTF TGTGCCAGCGGCTACGACGGAAGAGTCTATGGCTACACCTTC
TRBJ1-2 many TRBV20-1 - CSASRANYGYTF TGCAGTGCTAGCCGAGCTAACTATGGCTACACCTTC
TRBJ1-1 - TRBV20-1 - CSARDRSRVATEAFF TGCAGTGCTAGAGATCGTTCCAGGGTGGCCACTGAAGCTTTCTTT
TRBJ2-1 - TRBV12-3/TRBV12-4 - CASSLRDGTYNEQFF TGTGCCAGCAGCCTCCGGGACGGGACCTACAATGAGCAGTTCTTC
TRBJ2-2 few TRBV6-5 - CASSYRDTLSNTGELFF TGTGCCAGCAGTTACCGGGACACCTTATCGAACACCGGGGAGCTGTTTTTT
TRBJ1-1 - TRBV20-1 - CSVLLPAGTEAFF TGCAGTGTCCTCTTACCTGCTGGCACTGAAGCTTTCTTT